Below are 10 T cell receptor beta chains sequenced from a single sample in a study of blood T cell repertoires in COVID-19. Here immunoSEQ multiplex PCR was the method, and the copy in TCRdb shows in-frame clones only, minus some. This sample has about 150,000 clones, with around 76% found just once. Sequencing used peripheral blood. The receptors originated from a man in his 60s with acute or convalescent COVID-19.

V and J are TRBV5-1 and TRBJ2-2; 8 bases align to TRBD2. The CDR3 is 15 residues long. The V and J ends lost 3 bases and 1 base, in that order; junction bases with no gene match: 2. Germline CDR1 and CDR2: SGHRS and YFSETQ. The DNA for the CDR3 is TGCGCCAGCAGCTGGAGCGGGGGGAACACCGGGGAGCTGTTTTTT. It codes for CASSWSGGNTGELFF.

The chain combines TRBV6-5 with TRBJ1-2; 8 bases are shared with TRBD1. The V segment lost 4 bases and the J segment 4 bases; nucleotides outside the gene matches: 8. Germline V CDR1 and CDR2: MNHEY, SVGAGI. CDR3 size: 15 residues. This CDR3 is CASSSPGGRGYGYTF. Here the CDR3 DNA reads TGTGCCAGCAGTTCTCCAGGGGGCAGGGGCTATGGCTACACCTTC.

This clone was observed a few times. The chain couples TRBV10-3 to TRBJ2-2; D unclear. Trimming stripped 4 bases from V and 3 bases from J, with 12 bases between. The CDR3 is made up of 15 amino acids. Germline V CDR1 and CDR2: ENHRY, SYGVKD. CDR3 residues: CAISGLAVDTGELFF. The CDR3 bases are TGTGCCATCAGTGGGCTTGCGGTCGACACCGGGGAGCTGTTTTTT.

This clone was picked up a small number of times. The V gene is TRBV18, the J gene TRBJ2-5; unclear D gene. CDR1 KGHSH and CDR2 LQKENI come from the germline V gene. This CDR3 is built from 15 residues. The germline V and J ends were trimmed by 2 bases and 1 base, with 11 bases remaining between them. This chain's CDR3 is CASSPIHSPQETQYF. The CDR3 DNA is TGTGCCAGCTCACCAATTCACTCGCCCCAAGAGACCCAGTACTTC.

The genes are TRBV6-2 or TRBV6-3 and TRBJ1-5; a weak D match, TRBD1 (6 bases). CDR3 length: 15 residues. V lost 4 bases to trimming and J lost 6 bases, with 16 bases between them. Germline loops: CDR1 MNHEY, CDR2 SVGEGT. The CDR3 loop is CASSWESGASQPQHF. The CDR3 bases are TGTGCCAGCAGTTGGGAGTCAGGGGCTTCTCAGCCCCAGCATTTT.

The CDR3 sequence is CASSLQGIGEKLFF. The CDR3 DNA follows: TGCGCCAGCAGCCTCCAGGGGATCGGTGAAAAACTGTTTTTT. The V and J genes are TRBV5-1 and TRBJ1-4; D perhaps matches TRBD1 (6 bases). Germline CDR1 is SGHRS and CDR2 is YFSETQ. The CDR3 length is 14 residues. V shed 4 bases and J shed 7 bases, with 14 bases lying between them. The full variable domain, in which reference TRBV5-1 and TRBJ1-4 provide the parts outside the CDR3, is KAGVTQTPRYLIKTRGQQVTLSCSPISGHRSVSWYQQTPGQGLQFLFEYFSETQRNKGNFPGRFSGRQFSNSRSEMNVSTLELGDSALYLCASSLQGIGEKLFFGSGTQLSVL.

The genes are TRBV5-1 and TRBJ2-1; 7 bases are a match to TRBD1. Per the germline V gene, CDR1 is SGHRS and CDR2 is YFSETQ. With V trimmed by 4 bases and J by 9 bases, 4 bases remained unmatched. The CDR3 has 12 amino acids. CDR3 loop: CASSVGQVEQFF. The CDR3 DNA reads as TGCGCCAGCAGCGTTGGACAGGTTGAGCAGTTCTTC.

This sequence joins TRBV11-2 and TRBJ2-1; 14 nucleotides match TRBD2. Trimming took 1 base from V and 7 from J; bases not matched to a gene: 9. Germline CDR1 and CDR2: SGHAT and FQNNGV. This CDR3 is 18 amino acids long. This chain's CDR3 is CASSLAAGTSGSWNEQFF. In DNA form, the CDR3 reads TGTGCCAGCAGCTTAGCCGCCGGGACTAGCGGGAGCTGGAATGAGCAGTTCTTC.

The V gene is TRBV29-1, the J gene TRBJ1-1; 8 nucleotides match TRBD1. Germline V gene lookup returns CDR1 SQVTM and CDR2 ANQGSEA. Losses at the gene ends were 7 bases for V and 1 base for J; bases not matched to a gene: 8. The CDR3 loop spans 14 amino acids. The CDR3 spells CSARTGTWNTEAFF. CDR3 bases: TGCAGCGCTCGGACAGGGACTTGGAACACTGAAGCTTTCTTT. The full variable domain, with the rest looked up from reference TRBV29-1 and TRBJ1-1, is SAVISQKPSRDICQRGTSLTIQCQVDSQVTMMFWYRQQPGQSLTLIATANQGSEATYESGFVIDKFPISRPNLTFSTLTVSNMSPEDSSIYLCSARTGTWNTEAFFGQGTRLTVV.

The chain carries TRBV27 and TRBJ1-2; D remains ambiguous. V dropped 5 bases and J dropped 8 bases, with 15 bases sitting between them. Germline values: CDR1 MNHEY, CDR2 SMNVEV (reference sequence). The CDR3 sequence is 13 residues long. CDR3 sequence: CASSRLGVPGYTF. The DNA of the CDR3 is TGTGCCAGCAGTCGACTCGGGGTTCCGGGCTACACCTTC.